The present entry profiles one T cell receptor (beta chain) with its context. Its cognate antigen is unknown. The data derive from a study of T cells expressing NK-cell markers. The overall study: All TCR beta repertoires analysed originated from sorted CD3+CD56+NKG2C+, CD3+CD56+NKG2C- and CD3+CD56-NKG2C+ T cells.

Study results and caveats: The contribution of dominant NKG2C+ clonotypes to CD8+ T cells in about 6 donors was roughly 1.0-7.0%.

TCRdb re-called the 5' RACE reads; one entry per CDR3 protein, DNA not given. This table holds a few hundred thousand distinct CDR3 sequences. CDR3 length: 12 amino acids. Germline lookup yields CDR1 ENHRY and CDR2 SYGVKD. The source is a man younger than 30 in good health. The rearrangement links TRBV10-3 to TRBJ2-7; with no DNA, the TCRdb D assignment of TRBD2 cannot be verified. The specimen sequenced was blood T cells: a sorted CD56 or NKG2C T cell subset, CD4+ or CD8+ T cells, or bulk PBMC T cells (not recorded which). The CDR3 sequence is CAISERGGEQYF.